The entry below gives a single TCR beta chain sequence along with its context. Its specificity is not known. There are 15 residues in the CDR3. CDR1 and CDR2 from the germline V gene are LNHDA and SQIVND (reference sequence). V shed 3 bases and J shed 2 bases, with 13 bases lying between them. This sample is drawn from a study of response to subunit inactivated influenza vaccine. TCRdb processed the RT-PCR reads anew with MiXCR; each CDR3 protein has one entry. The sample holds about 530,000 distinct CDR3 sequences, about 10% seen once. General study points: With each seasonal influenza vaccination, the authors suggested, few new T cells are recruited.

The chain combines TRBV19 with TRBJ2-5; D may match TRBD1 or TRBD2 (6 bases each). The sequencing here drew on PBMCs from blood, taken on the day of vaccination. This sequence was found in a man in his fifties who received an inactivated influenza vaccine. In DNA, the CDR3 is TGTGCCAGTAGTATTTGGGGGGCAGGACAAGAGACCCAGTACTTC. Translated: CASSIWGAGQETQYF.